This record concerns one TCR beta chain sequence. Antigen: not known. This specimen comes from a study of T cells in women clearing cervical HPV infection. Study outcomes and limitations: Repertoire richness, not evenness, was significantly elevated in CIN3+ cases versus controls.

The assay was immunoSEQ multiplex PCR, and TCRdb's table has in-frame clones only and misses some. With 25,000 to 35,000 clones in the sample, the ten largest clones hold 15% to 20%. This receptor was obtained from a woman aged 18-70 years with a cervical HPV16 infection that either progressed to CIN3+ or cleared (not recorded which). The sample taken for sequencing was blood buffy coat.

Incomplete CDR3 DNA: TGTGCCAGCAGCTTGGGACAGGGGAATTCACCC. It is translated as CASSLGQGNSP. The full-length CDR3 reads as CASSLGQGNSPLHF. The chain joins TRBV5-4 to TRBJ1-6; 8 bases are shared with TRBD1. The sequence runs out 3 residues before the end of the CDR3; the remainder is reconstructed from the germline J gene. CDR1 and CDR2 (germline): SGHNT, YYREEE (reference sequence). The J segment lost 7 bases and the V segment lost 0 bases, leaving 0 bases of the junction unmatched. CDR3 length: 14 residues. The full variable domain, with the rest looked up from reference TRBV5-4 and TRBJ1-6, is ETGVTQSPTHLIKTRGQQVTLRCSSQSGHNTVSWYQQALGQGPQFIFQYYREEENGRGNFPPRFSGLQFPNYSSELNVNALELDDSALYLCASSLGQGNSPLHFGNGTRLTVT.